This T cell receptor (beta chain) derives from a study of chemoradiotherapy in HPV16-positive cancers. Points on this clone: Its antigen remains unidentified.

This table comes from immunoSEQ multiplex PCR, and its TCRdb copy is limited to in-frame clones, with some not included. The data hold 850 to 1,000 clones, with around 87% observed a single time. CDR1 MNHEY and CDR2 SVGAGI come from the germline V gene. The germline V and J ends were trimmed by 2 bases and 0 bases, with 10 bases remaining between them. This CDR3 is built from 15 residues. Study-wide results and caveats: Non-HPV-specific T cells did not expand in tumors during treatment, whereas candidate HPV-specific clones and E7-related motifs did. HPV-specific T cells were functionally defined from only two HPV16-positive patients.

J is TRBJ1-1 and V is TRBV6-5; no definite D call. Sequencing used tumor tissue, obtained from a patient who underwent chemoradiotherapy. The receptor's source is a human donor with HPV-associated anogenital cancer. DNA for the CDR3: TGTGCCAGCAGTTACGGTGCGGTGTTGAACACTGAAGCTTTCTTT. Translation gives CASSYGAVLNTEAFF.